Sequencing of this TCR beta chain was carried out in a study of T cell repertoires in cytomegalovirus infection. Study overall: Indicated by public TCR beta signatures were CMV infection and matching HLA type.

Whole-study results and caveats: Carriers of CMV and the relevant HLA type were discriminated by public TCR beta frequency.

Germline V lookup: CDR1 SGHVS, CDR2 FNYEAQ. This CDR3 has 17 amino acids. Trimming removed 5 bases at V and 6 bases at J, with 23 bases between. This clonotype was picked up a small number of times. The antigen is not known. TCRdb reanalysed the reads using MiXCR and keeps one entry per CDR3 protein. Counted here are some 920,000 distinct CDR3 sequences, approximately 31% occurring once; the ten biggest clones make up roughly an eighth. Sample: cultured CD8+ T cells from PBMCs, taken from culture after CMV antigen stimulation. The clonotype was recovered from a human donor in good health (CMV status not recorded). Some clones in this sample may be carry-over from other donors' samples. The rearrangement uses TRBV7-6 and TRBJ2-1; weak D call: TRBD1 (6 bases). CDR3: CASSLGGLFPRGNEQFF. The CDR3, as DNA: TGTGCCAGCAGCCTTGGGGGCCTCTTCCCGCGCGGCAATGAGCAGTTCTTC.